This T cell receptor beta chain was identified during a study of Graves' ophthalmopathy and Graves' hyperthyroidism. Notes on the study in general: The model's ophthalmopathy progression predictions had around 67% sensitivity and about 72% specificity. Discrimination between ophthalmopathy and stable hyperthyroidism by a 13-signature model showed 87.88% sensitivity and almost 83% specificity.

Of note for this clonotype: Its antigen is undetermined.

The CDR3 is made up of 13 amino acids. V was trimmed by 3 bases and J by 7 bases, leaving 13 bases between them. Germline CDR1 is DFQATT and CDR2 is SNEGSKA (reference sequence). TCR beta CDR3 amplification used RNA transcripts. Amplification began with first-round RT-PCR using HTBI primers, then second-round multiplex PCR was performed. A single record per CDR3 protein comes from TCRdb applying MiXCR to the multiplex PCR reads. The table has approximately 700,000 distinct CDR3 sequences, roughly 41% seen once; the top ten hold 2.5% to 3.5%. This TCR derives from an adult man with Graves' ophthalmopathy. The chain uses TRBV20-1 and TRBJ1-5; D possibly corresponds to TRBD1 (5 bases). The sample was peripheral blood. DNA of the CDR3: TGCAGTGCTAGTGCTGGCGGGGGACAGCCCCAGCATTTT. This encodes CSASAGGGQPQHF.